This T cell receptor (beta chain) was sequenced for a study of human T cells and chemical hapten exposure (dated by TCRdb to the early 2020s). About the full investigation: For sensitization, 2% DPC in acetone was applied to a 2 cm by 2 cm area of upper inner arm skin. Throughout the study period of around 24 weeks, patients also received therapeutic DPC doses to the scalp every week. Patch testing on the upper back used Finn chambers containing 0.01% DPC, with scoring done after 6 days according to International Contact Dermatitis Research Group standards. Alopecia areata with under or over 50% scalp involvement, alopecia totalis and alopecia universalis were represented in the patient cohort, which was mostly female. Libraries were pooled for sequencing, and per-sample TCR yields varied mainly because of small differences in library volumes within the pool. The study tracked peripheral blood TCR repertoire changes in vivo during primary and secondary sensitization to the hapten diphenylcyclopropenone (DPC) in alopecia patients. Blood samples were taken from patients before sensitization (week 0) and at 2, 6 and about 24 weeks after DPC sensitization. Blood for TCR sequencing was provided by twenty-nine alopecia patients at one to four time points (pre-sensitization, 2, 6 and 24 weeks). Results the study describes overall, beyond this receptor: A positive correlation was found between the number of PT1 expanded TCRs and patch test score, with significance reached at thresholds 8, 16 and 32 but not 4. DPC sensitization did not change how many TCRs were above 1 in 1000 frequency, and no evidence was found of alterations in global repertoire structure. All patients had alopecia, a presumed autoimmune disease, so their immune response might differ from that of healthy individuals. Expanded TCRs formed significantly more large CDR3 similarity clusters than pre-sensitization or healthy control sets, consistent with antigen-driven responses. Repeated subsampling changed both the strength of the expansion versus patch-test correlation and the threshold at which that correlation became significant.

This specimen's time point label, per the study, means: patch test 3, about 24 weeks after DPC sensitization. The label giving this sample's treatment or condition can be read as: therapeutic diphenylcyclopropenone sensitization with weekly scalp DPC. Blood at each patch-test visit was drawn before the patch test was applied. Patients were eligible if aged 18 to 70, diagnosed with alopecia and judged suitable for DPC therapy, and pregnant patients were excluded. Unfractionated whole blood was collected in Tempus Blood RNA tubes, and total RNA was extracted from that blood. Preparation of the library involved RACE. Sequencing instrument: NextSeq 500. During library preparation, unique molecular identifiers were attached to individual cDNA molecules so that TCRs could be counted quantitatively and reproducibly. Each blood RNA sample was used to sequence both TCR alpha and TCR beta chains. Concerning the study's data processing: The median number of TCRs per sample was approximately 93,000, ranging from roughly 20,000 to 690,600. The Decombinator software suite was used to annotate V, J and CDR3 in the TCR reads. For PS versus PT1 abundance plots, all samples were subsampled to the same number of TCRs (28,000). Expanded TCRs were defined as absent before sensitization and observed at least eight times at the 2-week time point. TCRdb's own reprocessing of the public reads used fastp at Q25 and MiXCR and kept productive beta chains. All rows with the same CDR3 protein become a single entry with the most common DNA and genes. The V and J calls were determined by TCRdb, not by the authors. The sample data list more than 80,000 distinct CDR3 sequences, and roughly a tenth of these were observed just once. In total, the top ten clones hold roughly 3.7% of the sample.

In this sample, this clonotype turned up a few times. What this receptor recognizes is not known. The input lacks base qualities; no much larger clone sits a single base away. The germline V gene sets CDR1 to SQVTM and CDR2 to ANQGSEA. Its CDR3 holds 13 amino acids, cysteine through phenylalanine. The retained sequence is limited to the CDR3, 39 bases, with the frame set at the first base. V loses 7 bases at its end and J loses 6 bases; junction bases beyond the gene matches: 8. The receptor was derived from a woman aged 45-65 years with alopecia areata. Some clones in this sample may be carry-over from other donors' samples. The rearrangement combines TRBV29-1 with TRBJ2-1; 8 junctional bases match TRBD2. This specimen consisted of whole blood, obtained in connection with sensitization to the hapten diphenylcyclopropenone (DPC). CDR3 region: CSAGLAGVNEQFF. The base sequence is TGCAGCGCTGGACTAGCAGGGGTCAATGAGCAGTTCTTC.